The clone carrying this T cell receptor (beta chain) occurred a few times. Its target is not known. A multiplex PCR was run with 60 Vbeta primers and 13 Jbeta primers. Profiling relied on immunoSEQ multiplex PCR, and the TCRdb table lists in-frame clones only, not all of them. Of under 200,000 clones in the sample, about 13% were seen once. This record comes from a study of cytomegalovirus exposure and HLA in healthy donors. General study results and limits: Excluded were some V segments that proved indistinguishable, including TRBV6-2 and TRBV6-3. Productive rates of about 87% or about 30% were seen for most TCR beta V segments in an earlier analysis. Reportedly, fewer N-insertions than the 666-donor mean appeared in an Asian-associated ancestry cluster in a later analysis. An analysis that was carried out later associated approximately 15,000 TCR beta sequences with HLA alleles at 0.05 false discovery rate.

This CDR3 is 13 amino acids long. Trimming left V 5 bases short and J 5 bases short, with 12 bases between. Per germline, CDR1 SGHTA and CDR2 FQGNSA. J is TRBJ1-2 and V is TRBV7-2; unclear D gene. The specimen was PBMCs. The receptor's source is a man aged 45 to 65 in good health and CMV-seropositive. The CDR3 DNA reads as TGTGCCAGCAGCCCAAACGAGGGATATGGCTACACCTTC. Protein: CASSPNEGYGYTF.